This T cell receptor beta chain was profiled in a study of shared clonotypes between healthy human individuals (dated by TCRdb to 2020 to 2021). Regarding the research as a whole: A couple of women and a few men aged 18 to 49 years were included in the cohort. Per donor, three plates each were used for CD4 naive and CD4 memory, two for CD8 naive, and one for CD8 memory. To estimate repertoire size and how much clonotype sharing occurs between individuals, the study deeply sequenced the blood TCR repertoires of roughly 5 healthy adults. Libraries were prepared and TCR repertoires were sequenced by different laboratories using diverse techniques, in order to increase sequencing depth and limit assay-specific biases. Between about 0.9 and 10 billion PBMCs per donor were obtained by leukapheresis.

With regard to this clone: What antigen it recognizes has not been identified. No much larger clonotype is one base removed from it; base qualities were not supplied.

Using the deep immunoSEQ assay, multiplex PCR amplified TCR CDR3 regions from genomic DNA. Extracted genomic DNA from each cell subset was spread evenly across all wells of several immunoSEQ 96-well plates, with each plate serving as a replicate. Each replicate PCR for sorted subsets received around 0.2 ug genomic DNA, equal to 28,000 or so T cell genomes. Purified libraries were quantified with a Qubit 3.0 fluorometer, sized on a Bioanalyzer 2100, and re-quantified with the KAPA Library Quantification kit. Every immunoSEQ 96-well plate was sequenced on a dedicated single-read 150-cycle Illumina NextSeq 550 flow cell. Turning to the authors' computational methods: Because only junctional sequences without quality scores were contained in the immunoSEQ output, filtering matching that applied to full-length reads could not be performed. To assign V/J genes and CDR3, sequences were annotated against IMGT germline references using PyIR, a Python wrapper for IgBLAST v1.9. Reads with weak V/J assignments (E-value above 1e-6), missing CDR3, stop codons, out-of-frame junctions, or ambiguous translated residues were removed. V3J clonotypes were defined by identical inferred V gene, J gene, and CDR3 amino acid sequence. Percentage overlap between repertoires was computed as shared unique clonotypes divided by the size of the smaller repertoire. RTK rarefaction, the Chao1 estimator, and Recon v2.1 estimates of unobserved clonotypes were used to assess repertoire richness. Generation probabilities for all TCRbeta clonotypes obtained by the gDNA method from a few donors were computed using OLGA. TCRdb provides this immuneACCESS table in a form limited to in-frame rearrangements. Some clones are lacking; in checked studies, under half of them reflect an unresolved V gene, and why the rest are absent is not known. V, J and clone size derive from that table, while D and trimming were established from the DNA sequence. This sample comprises some 1.5 million clones, about 98% of them detected only once. The leading ten clones occupy about 0.45% of the sample.

Measured from the cysteine to the phenylalanine, the CDR3 is 13 residues long. Of the read, only the CDR3 DNA is kept; its 39 bases are in frame from base 1. For this chain, trimming is 6 bases at the V end and 7 bases at the J end, and the number of junction bases without a gene match is 9. CDR1 and CDR2 are drawn from the germline V gene: MNHNS, SASEGT. What the research found in general, with its limitations: Pairwise subsampling indicated that sequencing depth was expected to affect the degree of clonotype sharing among donors. Only blood was sampled, and tissue TCR repertoires likely differ from those in blood. About 5% of naive CD4, roughly 3.5% of naive CD8, about 2.1% of memory CD4, and about 0.4% of memory CD8 clonotypes were shared across several donors. Naive subsets generally had larger estimated clonotype richness than memory subsets did. Because the study included a small number of donors, the genetic and exposure-history diversity represented was limited. Clonotypes shared by all four sorted-subset donors showed higher generation probabilities than non-shared clonotypes. Rarefaction of sorted-subset datasets indicated incomplete sequencing despite the large sequencing depth.

Healthy HIV-negative adults with no recently reported acute infections or vaccinations were included as donors. Every donor was a Caucasian adult residing in Nashville, Tennessee, USA. CD4+ T cells were enriched by magnetic negative selection; naive cells were then positively selected on CD45RA, and the negative fraction formed the memory subset. Blood was obtained by leukapheresis, after which PBMCs were separated by Ficoll-Histopaque density gradient centrifugation and cryopreserved in liquid nitrogen vapor phase. Purity and quantity of every magnetically sorted T cell population were checked by analytical flow cytometry. Genomic DNA was isolated from every sorted fraction and measured by UV absorbance on a Nanodrop 2000c.

The chain joins TRBV6-1 to TRBJ2-7; a stretch of 7 junction bases matches TRBD2. The sequencing sample was made of naive CD4+ T cells sorted from blood. In light of the paper, this sample's cell subset or site label describes: CD45RA+ positively selected. This clonotype originated in a man aged 30 to 45 in good health. The nucleotide sequence reads as follows: TGTGCCAGCAGCACCGCCGGGGGGTATGAGCAGTACTTC. The translation is CASSTAGGYEQYF.